These T cell receptor beta chains were read from a single sample in a study of T cells after yellow fever vaccination. One entry per CDR3 protein, called by TCRdb with MiXCR from the 5' RACE reads. The sample records 450,000 to 600,000 distinct CDR3 sequences, about 14% being singletons. Here the sequenced sample was PBMCs, taken on the day of the yellow fever booster vaccination. The source is a man under 40 who received the YFV17D yellow fever vaccine. The CDR3 runs from the conserved cysteine through the conserved F or W. Rows give clone size only sometimes, using once, few, many, or a class for an expanded clone.

v_call,j_call,clone_size,cdr3_aa
TRBV15,TRBJ1-5,few,CATSRDSGVGQPQHF
TRBV13,TRBJ2-3,NA,CASSLSPDRVFDTQYF
TRBV9,TRBJ2-1,few,CASSIRTSSYNEQFF
TRBV4-3,TRBJ2-2,few,CASSQGTSGISGELFF
TRBV6-1,TRBJ2-5,few,CASSVGRSVLVETQYF
TRBV10-3,TRBJ2-2,few,CAISVAREGELFF
TRBV6-5,TRBJ2-1,NA,CASSYLRLAGDFEQFF
TRBV5-1,TRBJ2-1,few,CASSLGPGQYYNEQFF
TRBV7-2,TRBJ1-2,many,CASSLQGAGGYTF
TRBV10-1,TRBJ2-5,NA,CASSDVAGAGATQYF
TRBV4-3,TRBJ2-7,many,CASSQGGSGRPIDSYEQYF